Given below is one TCR beta chain in context. What it binds is unknown. The data were obtained in a study of T cells in Graves' hyperthyroidism and ophthalmopathy. For the study at large: Before any treatment, at initial diagnosis, peripheral blood was collected. Study-wide findings and caveats: Most thyroid clonotypes expanded above 0.001 were also detected in blood.

Regions amplified from RNA transcripts were the TCR beta CDR3 regions. A first-round RT-PCR of the TCR CDR3 used the HTBI primer set. TCRdb reprocessed the multiplex PCR reads with MiXCR, giving one entry per CDR3 protein. Altogether about 420,000 distinct CDR3 sequences are present, roughly an eighth being singletons, with the ten largest covering roughly 4.8%. Out of approximately 10 ml of fresh peripheral blood came the PBMCs. The CDR3 covers 15 residues. Per germline, CDR1 MNHEY and CDR2 SMNVEV (reference sequence). Trimming left V 2 bases short and J 4 bases short, with 9 bases between. This receptor was obtained from a woman aged 18-35 years with Graves' hyperthyroidism. Sequenced: blood. J is TRBJ1-6 and V is TRBV27; D is perhaps TRBD1 (6 bases). The CDR3 region is CASSLRTDYNSPLHF. For the CDR3, the DNA is TGTGCCAGCAGTTTACGGACAGATTATAATTCACCCCTCCACTTT.